This TCR beta chain was sequenced in a study of post-analysis software for immune sequencing data (dated by TCRdb to between 2014 and 2016). Study-wide context: Relapsing-remitting, secondary progressive and progressive-relapsing multiple sclerosis were recorded as disease courses, and subtype annotation was lacking for some patients. The patient repertoires were set against 10 to 11 previously published healthy control repertoires from donors whose ages ranged from about 6 to 25 years. A subset of samples was prepared in parallel using single-end sample barcoding, then pooled and co-amplified after Illumina adapter ligation. Study-wide findings and limitations: The multiple sclerosis patient group was slightly younger than the control group. Normalized Chao1 diversity was significantly lower in multiple sclerosis patients than controls, suggesting substantial peripheral T-cell clonal expansion. Direct clustering with F measure showed strong co-clustering of samples prepared in the same batch, prompting a batch-effect correction. Patients showed significantly higher frequencies than controls for about 5 TRBV segments, among them TRBV5-6, TRBV5-1 and TRBV20-1.

The receptor library was made with PCR. The sequencing machine was an Illumina HiSeq 2500. To reduce PCR and sequencing biases, unique molecular identifiers were incorporated into the TCR beta cDNA libraries. About 0.5 million cDNA molecules were obtained for every 1 to 10 million input T cells, so each molecule roughly corresponded to one T cell. The patient libraries were prepared and sequenced with the same protocol used for the earlier healthy control dataset. Samples belonging to the same batch were prepared together, multiplexed and sequenced on a shared HiSeq lane. The authors' analysis ran thus. MIGEC was used to process the raw barcoded reads, and molecular identifier groups with only a single read were discarded before consensus assembly and CDR3 extraction. VDJtools was used for post-analysis of the clonotype tables, with diversity normalized by down-sampling every dataset to the smallest sample size. Repertoire overlap clustering matched CDR3 amino acid but not nucleotide sequences to correct batch-related cross-sample contamination. TCRdb reanalyzed the raw reads on its own, using fastp at Q25 for trimming and MiXCR for clone calling, and kept in-frame beta chains. Rows merge per CDR3 protein into single entries with the most common DNA and genes. TCRdb, not the authors, supplied the V and J calls. The sample table shows hundreds of thousands of distinct CDR3 sequences, and roughly 58% are seen once. Of the sample, under 6% is held by the ten largest clones.

As for this clonotype: The clone's antigen remains unknown. It has no much larger one-base neighbor in the sample; base qualities were not kept.

V is pared back by 0 bases and J by 2 bases, with 21 bases lying between the germline termini. The CDR3, cysteine through phenylalanine, is 19 amino acids long. Of all the DNA, just the CDR3 is kept, 57 bases in frame from base 1. CDR1 SGHRS and CDR2 YFSETQ are derived from the germline V gene. To demonstrate the VDJtools post-analysis software, TCR beta repertoires were profiled from the peripheral blood of about 13 young patients with multiple sclerosis. Multiple sclerosis patients were children and adolescents aged about 6 to 17 years. The sequence links TRBV5-1 to TRBJ2-1; TRBD1 is a weak D gene call, 6 bases matching. This receptor was taken from a girl aged 5 to 17 with multiple sclerosis. The source material was blood. CDR3 region: CASSLASLGHGKAYNEQFF. The DNA reads TGCGCCAGCAGCTTGGCCAGCCTGGGACATGGAAAAGCCTACAATGAGCAGTTCTTC. Joined to the reference TRBV5-1 and TRBJ2-1 proteins, this CDR3 gives the full variable domain: KAGVTQTPRYLIKTRGQQVTLSCSPISGHRSVSWYQQTPGQGLQFLFEYFSETQRNKGNFPGRFSGRQFSNSRSEMNVSTLELGDSALYLCASSLASLGHGKAYNEQFFGPGTRLTVL.